These 21 T cell receptor beta chains came from one sample sequenced in a study of blood T cell repertoires in COVID-19 (dated by TCRdb to the early 2020s). Library preparation employed the immunoSEQ multiplex PCR assay. This immuneACCESS table, as held by TCRdb, lists in-frame sequences with V and J called but not all clones. Of the missing ones, under half trace to an unresolved V gene in checked studies; the others have no known cause. The sample yields 310,000 or so clones; roughly 87% were counted once. The ten largest clones represent approximately 9% of the sample. Specimen: PBMCs or T cells enriched from blood (not recorded which). The receptor set was obtained from a woman aged 18-29 years who had recovered from COVID-19.

The rearrangement uses TRBV21-1 and TRBJ2-1; the table calls TRBD1, which could not be checked here. TRBV21-1 is a known pseudogene. The CDR3 is 14 amino acids. This CDR3 is CASSKLGIGTGEFF. CDR3 nucleotides: TGTGCCAGCAGCAAACTAGGGATCGGGACAGGGGAGTTCTTC.

The chain employs TRBV4-3 and TRBJ2-7; D remains unclear. The CDR3 spans 13 residues. V lost 1 base and J lost 4, with 8 bases in between. From germline, CDR1 is LGHNA and CDR2 YSLEER. As DNA, the CDR3 is TGCGCCAGCAGCCAAGCCCACGGGTACGAGCAGTACTTC. Amino acids: CASSQAHGYEQYF.

This sequence joins TRBV6-2 or TRBV6-3 and TRBJ2-7; a possible D gene is TRBD2 (6 bases). Deletions cut 2 bases from V and 6 bases from J, with 11 bases between. In germline, CDR1 is MNHEY, CDR2 SVGEGT. This CDR3 is built from 13 residues. The CDR3 DNA follows: TGTGCCAGCAGTTACGCGACGGAGGGCGAGCAGTACTTC. Its protein is CASSYATEGEQYF.

The gene calls are TRBV19 and TRBJ1-5; possible D gene TRBD1, 6 bases. CDR3 length: 15 residues. The V gene lost 3 bases and the J gene lost 0 bases, with 9 bases spanning the gap. Germline CDR1 reads LNHDA; CDR2 reads SQIVND (reference sequence). CDR3 in DNA: TGTGCCAGTAGTATTACAGGGTATAGCAATCAGCCCCAGCATTTT. It specifies CASSITGYSNQPQHF.

The CDR3 is CASSEWGQREGQFF. The CDR3 bases are TGTGCCAGCAGTGAGTGGGGGCAGCGGGAGGGCCAGTTCTTC. V and J are TRBV6-1 and TRBJ2-1, with 10 bases that match TRBD2. This CDR3 comprises 14 residues. After removal of 3 bases from V and 13 bases from J, the junction contained 9 bases not matched to a gene. Per the germline V gene, CDR1 is MNHNS and CDR2 is SASEGT.

J is TRBJ2-1 and V is TRBV19; 7 positions agree with TRBD1. Germline V gene data show CDR1 as LNHDA and CDR2 as SQIVND (reference sequence). The CDR3 is made up of 14 amino acids. The junction had 9 bases not matched to a gene; V was cut back by 3 bases and J by 10 bases. CDR3 coding DNA: TGTGCCAGTAGTATCCCGGGACAGCCAATGGAGCAGTTCTTC. Translated, it gives CASSIPGQPMEQFF.

J is TRBJ1-2 and V is TRBV5-6; TRBD1 is a possible D gene (5 bases). CDR1 is SGHDT, CDR2 YYEEEE, per germline. V lost 0 bases to trimming and J lost 8 bases, with 14 bases between them. This CDR3 comprises 14 residues. The CDR3 DNA is TGTGCCAGCAGCTTGGTGGGCGGAGGGGAAGGCTACACCTTC. This codes for CASSLVGGGEGYTF.

The genes are TRBV10-3 and TRBJ2-3; D possibly corresponds to TRBD1 (5 bases). Trimming took off 4 bases at V and 4 bases at J, with 12 bases between the two ends. From germline, CDR1 is ENHRY and CDR2 SYGVKD. The CDR3 loop spans 14 amino acids. The CDR3 reads CAISGTLGSDTQYF. Written as DNA, the CDR3 is TGTGCCATCAGTGGGACACTTGGGTCAGATACGCAGTATTTT.

This clone came up a few times. The V call is TRBV6-4, the J call TRBJ2-3; D not resolved. Germline-derived CDR1 and CDR2 are MRHNA and SNTAGT. The V and J ends lost 3 bases and 0 bases respectively, with 4 bases between them. The CDR3 sequence is 13 residues long. For the CDR3, the DNA is TGTGCCAGCAGTGAGGCCAGCACAGATACGCAGTATTTT. It is translated as CASSEASTDTQYF.

This clone was picked up a small number of times. This sequence joins TRBV27 and TRBJ2-1; D may be TRBD2 (7 bases). Trimming pared 2 bases from V and 5 bases from J, leaving 13 bases between. CDR1 and CDR2 (germline): MNHEY, SMNVEV (reference sequence). The CDR3 is 15 amino acids. The CDR3 loop is CASSLRAGAHNEQFF. DNA of the CDR3: TGTGCCAGCAGTTTACGGGCGGGGGCCCACAATGAGCAGTTCTTC.

The rearrangement joins TRBV7-9 to TRBJ1-2; possibly TRBD1 for D (5 bases). V lost 5 bases and J 10 bases, leaving 17 bases between the germline ends. Germline V CDR1 and CDR2: SEHNR, FQNEAQ (reference sequence). The CDR3 sequence is 13 residues long. The CDR3 region has the DNA TGTGCCAGCAGCCCCGGGGGGGGTCCTCCCTACACCTTC. Its protein product is CASSPGGGPPYTF.

The CDR3 DNA sequence: TGTGCCAGCAGGCTCCGGGACAGAGATGAAAAACTGTTTTTT. Protein sequence: CASRLRDRDEKLFF. The rearrangement uses TRBV7-9 and TRBJ1-4, with 7 bases aligning to TRBD1. CDR1 is SEHNR and CDR2 is FQNEAQ in the germline V gene (reference sequence). J was trimmed by 6 bases and V by 6 bases; bases with no gene match: 7. The CDR3 runs to 14 residues.

This clone came up once. This chain uses TRBV12-3 or TRBV12-4 with TRBJ1-2; TRBD1 agrees at 7 bases. The CDR3 contains 13 residues. The trim removed 8 bases at V and 3 bases at J, leaving 6 bases unmatched. CDR3 DNA sequence: TGTGCCAGCCTCGACAGGGTGGACTATGGCTACACCTTC. Translating gives CASLDRVDYGYTF.

The rearrangement links TRBV13 to TRBJ1-2, with D perhaps TRBD1 (5 bases). Germline lookup yields CDR1 PRHDT and CDR2 FYEKMQ (reference sequence). The CDR3 sequence is 13 residues long. Trimming took off 7 bases at V and 4 bases at J, with 13 bases between the two ends. Written as DNA, the CDR3 is TGTGCCAGCAAGTCGGCAGGGTCCTATGGCTACACCTTC. Its protein product is CASKSAGSYGYTF. The full variable domain, in which reference TRBV13 and TRBJ1-2 provide the parts outside the CDR3, is AAGVIQSPRHLIKEKRETATLKCYPIPRHDTVYWYQQGPGQDPQFLISFYEKMQSDKGSIPDRFSAQQFSDYHSELNMSSLELGDSALYFCASKSAGSYGYTFGSGTRLTVV.

V is TRBV27 and J is TRBJ2-3; TRBD2 agrees at 12 bases. Trimming took 5 bases from V and 2 from J; bases not matched to a gene: 26. Germline V lookup: CDR1 MNHEY, CDR2 SMNVEV (reference sequence). This CDR3 region has 23 residues. The CDR3 spells CASSPKTSWGLSRTSGTTDTQYF. Here the CDR3 DNA reads TGTGCCAGCAGTCCAAAGACAAGTTGGGGTTTATCCCGGACTAGCGGGACCACAGATACGCAGTATTTT.

The rearrangement links TRBV5-8 to TRBJ2-1; TRBD1 matches 11 bases. The CDR3 is made up of 15 amino acids. V lost 5 bases to trimming and J lost 7 bases; unmatched junction nucleotides: 8. Germline V gives CDR1 SGHTS, CDR2 YDEGEE. CDR3 nucleotide sequence: TGTGCCAGCAGAGGGGACAGGGGGTATGAAAATGAGCAGTTCTTC. Protein product: CASRGDRGYENEQFF.

This chain connects TRBV5-4 to TRBJ2-1; 10 nucleotides line up with TRBD2. J lost 4 bases, V lost 0 bases, and 7 bases had no gene match. The CDR3 runs to 17 residues. Looked up from germline, CDR1 is SGHNT and CDR2 is YYREEE (reference sequence). The CDR3 coding sequence is TGTGCCAGCAGCTTGGAGGCTAGCGGGAGTTTGTACAATGAGCAGTTCTTC. Its translation: CASSLEASGSLYNEQFF.

The CDR3 sequence: CASSPGRGDEQYF. The CDR3 coding sequence is TGTGCCAGCTCACCCGGCAGGGGGGACGAGCAGTACTTC. The V and J genes are TRBV18 and TRBJ2-7; a weak D match, TRBD1 (7 bases). Germline assignment: CDR1 KGHSH and CDR2 LQKENI. CDR3 length: 13 residues. The ends were cut back, 3 bases at V and 5 bases at J, with 11 bases in the middle.

The chain uses TRBV10-1 and TRBJ1-1, with TRBD1 matching over 8 bases. Germline V CDR1 and CDR2: WNHNN, SYGVQD (reference sequence). This CDR3 is 13 amino acids long. Trimming removed 6 bases from V and 1 base from J; junction bases left unmatched: 1. CDR3 DNA sequence: TGCGCCAGCAGCGGACAGGGGAACACTGAAGCTTTCTTT. This translates into CASSGQGNTEAFF.

This chain links TRBV7-8 with TRBJ2-5, with TRBD2 matching 9 bases. Germline V gene lookup returns CDR1 SGHVS and CDR2 FQNEAQ. Losses at the gene ends were 1 base for V and 5 bases for J; bases not matched to a gene: 14. This CDR3 has 18 amino acids. The CDR3 region is CASSLGLAASLVGETQYF. The CDR3 DNA is TGTGCCAGCAGCTTAGGACTAGCGGCTTCACTGGTTGGTGAGACCCAGTACTTC.

V is TRBV14 and J is TRBJ2-1; TRBD2 aligns across 7 bases. Germline V lookup: CDR1 SGHDN, CDR2 FVKESK. The CDR3 spans 18 residues. Trimming cost V 2 bases and J 9 bases; bases outside gene matches: 19. The CDR3 loop reads CASSQKARRLAPSGEQFF. DNA for the CDR3: TGTGCCAGCAGCCAAAAGGCCCGCAGACTAGCCCCCTCGGGTGAGCAGTTCTTC.